These T cell receptor beta chains were read from a single sample in a study of vaccination and CD4 T cells after COVID-19. TCRdb re-called the PCR reads with MiXCR, one entry per CDR3 protein. Here the sample spans over 15,000 distinct CDR3 sequences, over 50% being singletons. Antigens of these TCRs are unknown. The sample was CD4+ T cells from blood, cultured in vitro. These receptors were taken from a human donor who had recovered from COVID-19. CDR3s include the opening cysteine and the closing phenylalanine or tryptophan. The D gene is left open where the match is weak. Where a row states a size, it is once, few, many or the class of an expanded clone; other rows omit it.

clone size | D gene | J gene | V gene | CDR3 DNA | CDR3 protein
. | . | TRBJ1-2 | TRBV6-1 | TGTGCCAGCAGTCGTCGTGGGTTTGGCTACACCTTC | CASSRRGFGYTF
. | . | TRBJ2-5 | TRBV2 | TGTGCCAGCAGGGCAGGGGCTTACCAAGAGACCCAGTACTTC | CASRAGAYQETQYF
. | . | TRBJ1-1 | TRBV2 | TGTGCCAGCAGTGAACGGATGGGAACTGAAGCTTTCTTT | CASSERMGTEAFF
few | . | TRBJ2-3 | TRBV20-1 | TGCAGTGCTATACTGGGGCAGGGGTTAGATACGCAGTATTTT | CSAILGQGLDTQYF
. | . | TRBJ2-5 | TRBV27 | TGTGCCAGCGGGTCCCTCTTGCGGGGGCAACAAGAGACCCAGTACTTC | CASGSLLRGQQETQYF
. | . | TRBJ1-3 | TRBV6-1 | TGTGCCAGCACCCCAACTCAAAGCTCTGGAAACACCATATATTTT | CASTPTQSSGNTIYF
once | . | TRBJ2-1 | TRBV18 | TGTGCCAGCTCCCCTGGACAGCACAATGAGCAGTTCTTC | CASSPGQHNEQFF
few | . | TRBJ1-1 | TRBV30 | TGTGCCTGGAGTGTACTATGGGGGGATACTGAAGCTTTCTTT | CAWSVLWGDTEAFF
. | TRBD1 | TRBJ1-1 | TRBV27 | TGTGCCAGCAGTTTCACAGGGGACACTGAAGCTTTCTTT | CASSFTGDTEAFF
. | TRBD1 | TRBJ2-7 | TRBV6-1 | TGTGCCAGCGCAACCGGGACAGAGTCGGCCGAGCAGTACTTC | CASATGTESAEQYF
. | TRBD2 | TRBJ2-1 | TRBV30 | TGTGCCTGGAGTCGGGGGACTAGCGGGAGGAGGGATGAGCAGTTCTTC | CAWSRGTSGRRDEQFF
. | . | TRBJ2-5 | TRBV27 | TGTGCCAGCAGTTTGGATCGACAGCCACAAGAGACCCAGTACTTC | CASSLDRQPQETQYF
. | . | TRBJ1-1 | TRBV19 | TGTGCCAGTAGTACCCACTCAGTGAACACTGAAGCTTTCTTT | CASSTHSVNTEAFF
few | TRBD2 | TRBJ2-2 | TRBV24-1 | TGTGCCACCAGTGATGTGACTAGCGCCAAGGAGGAGCTGTTTTTT | CATSDVTSAKEELFF
. | . | TRBJ1-5 | TRBV28 | TGTGCCAGTCGGTCAGGGGAAACTATTAATCAGCCCCAGCATTTT | CASRSGETINQPQHF
medium-sized | . | TRBJ1-1 | TRBV29-1 | TGCAGCGTTGATATTTTCTCAGGGAGTGGTCTCACTGAAGCTTTCTTT | CSVDIFSGSGLTEAFF
. | TRBD1 | TRBJ1-2 | TRBV24-1 | TGTGCCACCAGTGATTCCGGGACAGGGTTCTATGACTACACCTTC | CATSDSGTGFYDYTF
. | . | TRBJ2-5 | TRBV7-7 | TGTGCCAGCAGCGCGCAGGGACAAGAGACCCAGTACTTC | CASSAQGQETQYF
. | . | TRBJ1-1 | TRBV7-2 | TGTGCCAGCAGCTTGGTTGGAAGGAGCACTGAAGCTTTCTTT | CASSLVGRSTEAFF
. | TRBD1 | TRBJ2-7 | TRBV2 | TGTGCCAGCATGGGAGGACAGGGGGCAGGGGAGCAGTACTTC | CASMGGQGAGEQYF
. | . | TRBJ1-2 | TRBV19 | TGTGCCAGTAGAGAAGGTTACGACTATGGCTACACCTTC | CASREGYDYGYTF
. | . | TRBJ1-6 | TRBV11-3 | TGTGCCAGCAGCCCACAAGGACAGCATAATTCACCCCTCCACTTT | CASSPQGQHNSPLHF
once | . | TRBJ1-1 | TRBV12-3/TRBV12-4 | TGTGCCAGCACCCCCCTGGGGGTCACTGAAGCTTTCTTT | CASTPLGVTEAFF
. | . | TRBJ1-1 | TRBV6-5 | TGTGCCAGCAGTTACCACTCGAGAGCACAGTCTTTAGCTTTCTTT | CASSYHSRAQSLAFF
few | . | TRBJ1-5 | TRBV28 | TGTGCCAGCAGTTTAACAGCTTTGAATCAGCCCCAGCATTTT | CASSLTALNQPQHF
. | TRBD2 | TRBJ2-3 | TRBV5-1 | TGCGCCAGCAGCCTAGATACTAGCGGGAGCTTGAATACGCAGTATTTT | CASSLDTSGSLNTQYF
. | . | TRBJ1-1 | TRBV14 | TGTGCCAGCAGCCAAGGGGGGGTCTTCACTGAAGCTTTCTTT | CASSQGGVFTEAFF
. | . | TRBJ1-6 | TRBV7-2 | TGTGCCAGCAGCTTAGTTGCTCCGGGGGCGAATTCACCCCTCCACTTT | CASSLVAPGANSPLHF